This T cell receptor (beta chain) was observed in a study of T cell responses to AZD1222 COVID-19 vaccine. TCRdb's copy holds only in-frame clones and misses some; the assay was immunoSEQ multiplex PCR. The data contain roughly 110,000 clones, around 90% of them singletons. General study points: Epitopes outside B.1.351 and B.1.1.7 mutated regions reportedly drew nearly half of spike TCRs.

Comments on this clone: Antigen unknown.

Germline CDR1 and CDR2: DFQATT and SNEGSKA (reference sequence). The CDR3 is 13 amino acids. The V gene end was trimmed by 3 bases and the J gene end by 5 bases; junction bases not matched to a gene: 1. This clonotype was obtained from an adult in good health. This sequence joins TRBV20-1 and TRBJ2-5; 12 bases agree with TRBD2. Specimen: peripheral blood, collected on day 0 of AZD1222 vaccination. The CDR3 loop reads CSASGLAGETQYF. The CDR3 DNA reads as TGCAGTGCTAGTGGACTAGCGGGGGAGACCCAGTACTTC.